One and the same sample provided the 8 T cell receptor beta chains below, sequenced in a study of blood T cell repertoires in COVID-19. Assay: immunoSEQ multiplex PCR; the TCRdb copy retains only in-frame clones and omits some. Here the sample spans some 220,000 clones, 70% to 90% being singletons. The sample taken for sequencing was peripheral blood. These TCRs come from a woman in her 70s with COVID-19, enrolled during active disease.

This rearrangement joins TRBV29-1 to TRBJ1-1; tentatively, D is TRBD1 (6 bases). The CDR3 loop spans 13 amino acids. Germline CDR1 is SQVTM and CDR2 is ANQGSEA. The V end lost 4 bases, the J end lost 6 bases, and 15 bases lay between the germline ends. The CDR3 loop is CSVGRGRSAEAFF. The CDR3 DNA follows: TGCAGCGTTGGGCGGGGGCGGTCCGCTGAAGCTTTCTTT.

The rearrangement uses TRBV10-3 and TRBJ1-1; D perhaps matches TRBD1 (6 bases). V was shortened by 1 base and J by 5 bases, with 14 bases between the two germline ends. The CDR3 is made up of 15 amino acids. CDR1 is ENHRY and CDR2 is SYGVKD in the germline V gene. CDR3 DNA: TGTGCCATCAGTGAGTACCGGGACATGGGGACTGAAGCTTTCTTT. Amino acid sequence: CAISEYRDMGTEAFF.

The chain has TRBV19 and TRBJ1-4; TRBD1 agrees at 9 bases. V was pared by 6 bases and J by 7 bases, with 12 bases of the junction left unmatched. CDR3 length equals 16 residues. Germline lookup yields CDR1 LNHDA and CDR2 SQIVND (reference sequence). CDR3 DNA sequence: TGTGCCAGTAGCCCGGTGTACGGGACAGGGAGTGAAAAACTGTTTTTT. It specifies CASSPVYGTGSEKLFF.

The chain combines TRBV5-1 with TRBJ1-1; 9 bases are shared with TRBD1. CDR3 length equals 13 residues. Germline assignment: CDR1 SGHRS and CDR2 YFSETQ. The trim removed 4 bases at V and 5 bases at J, leaving 3 bases unmatched. The CDR3 reads CASSRTGVTEAFF. DNA for the CDR3: TGCGCCAGCAGCCGGACAGGGGTAACTGAAGCTTTCTTT.

The rearrangement links TRBV5-1 to TRBJ2-3; 7 nucleotides line up with TRBD2. This CDR3 spans 15 amino acids. The V and J ends lost 3 bases and 0 bases, in that order; junction bases with no gene match: 4. Germline-derived CDR1 and CDR2 are SGHRS and YFSETQ. CDR3 region: CASSWSGASTDTQYF. The CDR3 region has the DNA TGCGCCAGCAGCTGGAGCGGGGCTAGCACAGATACGCAGTATTTT.

The chain has TRBV6-6 and TRBJ1-2; TRBD1 might be the D (6 bases). This CDR3 region has 15 residues. The V gene lost 0 bases and the J gene lost 5 bases, with 13 bases spanning the gap. Germline CDR1 is MNHNY and CDR2 is SVGAGI (reference sequence). CDR3 protein: CASSYSTPGAYGYTF. Here the CDR3 DNA reads TGTGCCAGCAGTTACTCGACGCCAGGGGCTTATGGCTACACCTTC.

As concerns this clone: The junction does not match germline at one end; this may be a read error. This rearrangement joins TRBV6-6 to TRBJ2-7, with TRBD2 matching over 7 bases. The CDR3 is 16 residues long. Looked up from germline, CDR1 is MNHNY and CDR2 is SVGAGI (reference sequence). CDR3 sequence reads: CVTEGRGVASIHEQYF. The DNA for the CDR3 is TGCGTCACCGAGGGGAGGGGAGTAGCTTCCATCCACGAGCAGTACTTC.

CDR3 residues: CASSQGVQGKTDTQYF. CDR3 bases: TGTGCCAGCAGCCAGGGAGTCCAGGGGAAGACAGATACGCAGTATTTT. The rearrangement links TRBV27 to TRBJ2-3; tentatively, D is TRBD1 (6 bases). Per the germline V gene, CDR1 is MNHEY and CDR2 is SMNVEV (reference sequence). The CDR3 is 16 residues long. V lost 6 bases and J 3 bases, leaving 19 bases between the germline ends.